These T cell receptor beta chains were read from a single sample in a study of blood T cell repertoires in COVID-19. The assay was immunoSEQ multiplex PCR, and TCRdb's table has in-frame clones only and misses some. The table lists 220,000 or so clones, approximately 90% of them singletons, with around 0.85% in the top ten. The sample was PBMCs or T cells enriched from blood (not recorded which). These receptors originate from a man aged 45 to 65 who had been exposed to COVID-19. Each CDR3 is given with its conserved first and last residue. Size is omitted from some rows. Given values are once, few, many or a class for expanded clones.

clone_size: .; v_call: TRBV7-2; j_call: TRBJ1-1; cdr3_aa: CASSSGGEAFF
clone_size: .; v_call: TRBV18; j_call: TRBJ1-4; cdr3_aa: CASSPPGTNEKLFF
clone_size: .; v_call: TRBV2; j_call: TRBJ2-3; cdr3_aa: CASRHGTYVTDTQYF
clone_size: .; v_call: TRBV30; j_call: TRBJ1-5; cdr3_aa: CAWSVSALAEVYSNQPQHF
clone_size: .; v_call: TRBV7-9; j_call: TRBJ2-7; cdr3_aa: CASSPHNSDRGYTYEQYF
clone_size: .; v_call: TRBV5-1; j_call: TRBJ2-7; cdr3_aa: CASSSGDSYEQYF
clone_size: .; v_call: TRBV9; j_call: TRBJ1-4; cdr3_aa: CASSPGQAYNEKLFF
clone_size: once; v_call: TRBV28; j_call: TRBJ2-1; cdr3_aa: CASRWTLHNEQFF
clone_size: .; v_call: TRBV3-1/TRBV3-2; j_call: TRBJ1-2; cdr3_aa: CASSQPGQGAWGYTF
clone_size: .; v_call: TRBV4-2; j_call: TRBJ2-1; cdr3_aa: CASSQRRAANEQFF
clone_size: .; v_call: TRBV3-1/TRBV3-2; j_call: TRBJ2-3; cdr3_aa: CASSYGGAGGRLGTDTQYF
clone_size: .; v_call: TRBV2; j_call: TRBJ1-5; cdr3_aa: CASSGTGGLQPQHF
clone_size: once; v_call: TRBV2; j_call: TRBJ1-5; cdr3_aa: CASSREEVDSNQPQHF
clone_size: once; v_call: TRBV18; j_call: TRBJ2-3; cdr3_aa: CASSRRLAGTDTQYF
clone_size: .; v_call: TRBV5-1; j_call: TRBJ2-2; cdr3_aa: CASSFLAGGNTGELFF
clone_size: once; v_call: TRBV5-1; j_call: TRBJ2-7; cdr3_aa: CASSIGQPGIDEQYF
clone_size: .; v_call: TRBV10-3; j_call: TRBJ1-2; cdr3_aa: CAISEGEGRNYGYTF
clone_size: .; v_call: TRBV4-2; j_call: TRBJ1-2; cdr3_aa: CASSPRDRIINYGYTF
clone_size: .; v_call: TRBV11-2; j_call: TRBJ2-3; cdr3_aa: CASTKDRASDTQYF
clone_size: .; v_call: TRBV7-3; j_call: TRBJ2-3; cdr3_aa: CASSLTAGDADTQYF
clone_size: .; v_call: TRBV5-5; j_call: TRBJ1-5; cdr3_aa: CASSWGYGQGYQPQHF
clone_size: .; v_call: TRBV19; j_call: TRBJ1-5; cdr3_aa: CASSTPAGGNQPQHF
clone_size: once; v_call: TRBV4-2; j_call: TRBJ1-1; cdr3_aa: CASSKESGFLYTEAFF
clone_size: .; v_call: TRBV24-1; j_call: TRBJ2-2; cdr3_aa: CATSDFRGRTRGELFF
clone_size: .; v_call: TRBV7-9; j_call: TRBJ1-2; cdr3_aa: CASSLWFRNTGKRLYGYTF
clone_size: .; v_call: TRBV29-1; j_call: TRBJ2-1; cdr3_aa: CSAGLRNYNEQFF
clone_size: .; v_call: TRBV10-1; j_call: TRBJ2-1; cdr3_aa: CASSESAGTRNEQFF
clone_size: .; v_call: TRBV11-2; j_call: TRBJ1-5; cdr3_aa: CASSRTGSNQPQHF
clone_size: .; v_call: TRBV10-1; j_call: TRBJ2-1; cdr3_aa: CASSSGGLPFEQFF
clone_size: .; v_call: TRBV3-1/TRBV3-2; j_call: TRBJ1-4; cdr3_aa: CASSQPGQGATNEKLFF
clone_size: .; v_call: TRBV15; j_call: TRBJ2-2; cdr3_aa: CATSRDPTSGMLYTGELFF
clone_size: .; v_call: TRBV12-3/TRBV12-4; j_call: TRBJ1-4; cdr3_aa: CASSSSGNEKLFF
clone_size: once; v_call: TRBV5-1; j_call: TRBJ2-3; cdr3_aa: CASSLAPVSTDTQYF
clone_size: .; v_call: TRBV11-3; j_call: TRBJ1-1; cdr3_aa: CASSLGGGRAEAFF
clone_size: once; v_call: TRBV28; j_call: TRBJ1-5; cdr3_aa: CASSGGGHSNQPQHF
clone_size: .; v_call: TRBV11-2; j_call: TRBJ2-1; cdr3_aa: CASLDRLAAQSSYNEQFF
clone_size: .; v_call: TRBV7-6; j_call: TRBJ2-5; cdr3_aa: CASSGRLAGEETQYF
clone_size: .; v_call: TRBV5-1; j_call: TRBJ2-5; cdr3_aa: CASSFGTSGEETQYF
clone_size: .; v_call: TRBV11-3; j_call: TRBJ1-1; cdr3_aa: CASSLGGTGRTEAFF
clone_size: .; v_call: TRBV28; j_call: TRBJ1-5; cdr3_aa: CASSYRGLNQPQHF
clone_size: .; v_call: TRBV29-1; j_call: TRBJ2-2; cdr3_aa: CSVIQGAPTGELFF
clone_size: .; v_call: TRBV19; j_call: TRBJ1-5; cdr3_aa: CASTIGTGGSNQPQHF
clone_size: .; v_call: TRBV5-1; j_call: TRBJ2-7; cdr3_aa: CASSWTQGVTGEQYF